This entry features one T cell receptor (beta chain) sequence. The target of this receptor is not known. There are no base qualities to consult, and no much larger clone falls within one base. This sample is drawn from a study of cytomegalovirus exposure and HLA in healthy donors (dated by TCRdb to 2015 to 2018). Context from the whole study: A later analysis indicated that the 95 to 150 validation repertoires were generated on the platform also employed for the 650 to 850 repertoires of the first cohort. The study combined high-throughput TCR immunosequencing, statistical association of individual TCRs with disease status, and machine learning to predict cytomegalovirus infection status. The study aimed to test whether signatures of past pathogen exposure could be identified by cataloging public T cell receptors. Along with the roughly 700-subject first cohort, a separate validation cohort of over a hundred different subjects was used.

The germline V gene supplies CDR1 MNHNS and CDR2 SASEGT. Spanning cysteine to phenylalanine, the CDR3 consists of 16 amino acids. Only CDR3 DNA is held: 48 bases, read in frame from base 1. V is trimmed back by 2 bases and J by 4 bases, and the junction contains 7 bases that no gene match accounts for. Preparation of the library involved the immunoSEQ multiplex PCR assay. The authors' pipeline ran thus. A statistical classification framework was built to diagnose cytomegalovirus status from the catalog of TCR beta chain sequences. TCRdb mirrors the immuneACCESS table, restricted to in-frame sequences. Some clones are absent from its copies; in checked studies, under half trace to an unresolved V gene, and the reason for the others is unknown. V, J and clone size were drawn from that table, and D and trimming were deduced from the DNA. This sample gives about 120,000 clones in total; 75% to 90% of them show up just once. 1.1% of the sample is taken by the ten largest.

What the study reported, not specific to this receptor: A later analysis lacked HLA typing for the validation cohort, so it scored co-occurrence in that cohort across all 120 repertoires. In vitro tests confirmed that a few of the cytomegalovirus-associated TCR beta chains recognize cytomegalovirus antigens. While some public TCRs were present in many individuals, most TCR sequences turned up only very rarely across donors. In both the original and validation cohorts, the classifier was reported to diagnose cytomegalovirus status with high specificity and sensitivity. Of the cluster scores, about 94% were above 0 in a later analysis, which found that TCRs clustered in the first cohort also tended to co-occur in the 120 or so validation repertoires. The study gave a list of 150 to 200 TCR beta chains associated with cytomegalovirus. The authors suggested that the approach could potentially be generalized to other disease states and immunological phenotypes.

Donors formed part of the validation cohort, which comprised approximately 130 subjects and was distinct from the first cohort of under 850 subjects. Sample: PBMCs. Recombination connected TRBV6-1 to TRBJ2-3; 9 central bases correspond to TRBD1. The TCR originated in a woman between 18 and 29 years old in good health and CMV-seronegative. CDR3 reads: CASSEYGQGWSDTQYF. The DNA reads as follows: TGTGCCAGCAGTGAATACGGACAGGGGTGGTCAGATACGCAGTATTTT.